These 21 T cell receptor beta chains came from one sample sequenced in a study of T cell repertoires in ileal Crohn's disease. TCRdb keeps only in-frame clones here, not all; method: immunoSEQ multiplex PCR. Among more than 4,500 clones, around 80% were seen once, and the ten largest hold roughly 6.1%. The specimen sequenced was ileal tissue. These receptors were collected from an adult with Crohn's disease.

This chain joins TRBV30 and TRBJ2-3, with TRBD2 matching over 7 bases. This CDR3 region has 14 residues. CDR1 is GTSNPN and CDR2 is SVGIG in the germline V gene (reference sequence). The J segment lost 6 bases and the V segment lost 0 bases, leaving 6 bases of the junction unmatched. The DNA of the CDR3 is TGTGCCTGGAGTGTTCGGCAACTAGCGGATACGCAGTATTTT. Its protein is CAWSVRQLADTQYF. Supplemented by reference TRBV30 and TRBJ2-3, the full variable domain reads SQTIHQWPATLVQPVGSPLSLECTVEGTSNPNLYWYRQAAGRGLQLLFYSVGIGQISSEVPQNLSASRPQDRQFILSSKKLLLSDSGFYLCAWSVRQLADTQYFGPGTRLTVL.

The chain couples TRBV9 to TRBJ2-7; D perhaps matches TRBD2 (5 bases). Trimming left V 4 bases short and J 4 bases short, with 15 bases between. Germline CDR1 reads SGDLS; CDR2 reads YYNGEE. The CDR3 runs to 14 residues. The CDR3 coding sequence is TGTGCCAGCAGCCCCGCCGGGGTAGGGTACGAGCAGTACTTC. This translates into CASSPAGVGYEQYF.

This chain connects TRBV5-8 to TRBJ2-3; TRBD2 might be the D (7 bases). CDR3 length: 15 amino acids. Germline lookup yields CDR1 SGHTS and CDR2 YDEGEE. Trimming stripped 0 bases from V and 5 bases from J, with 13 bases between. CDR3: CASSLGGGWGDTQYF. The CDR3 DNA reads TGTGCCAGCAGCTTGGGCGGGGGCTGGGGAGATACGCAGTATTTT.

The V gene is TRBV6-1, the J gene TRBJ1-2; tentative D call: TRBD1 (6 bases). This CDR3 contains 15 residues. V dropped 6 bases and J dropped 4 bases, with 18 bases sitting between them. The germline V gene has CDR1 MNHNS and CDR2 SASEGT. The CDR3 protein is CASSVNRDTSYGYTF. DNA of the CDR3: TGTGCCAGCAGCGTTAACCGGGACACTTCCTATGGCTACACCTTC.

The chain links TRBV7-9 to TRBJ2-1, with TRBD2 as a possible D gene (6 bases). The V end lost 1 base, the J end lost 3 bases, and 13 bases lay between the germline ends. This CDR3 has 16 residues. Germline values: CDR1 SEHNR, CDR2 FQNEAQ (reference sequence). For the CDR3, the DNA is TGTGCCAGCAGCTTAGTTCGGGAGCTAGGCTACAATGAGCAGTTCTTC. Residues: CASSLVRELGYNEQFF.

The chain combines TRBV19 with TRBJ2-7; 9 positions agree with TRBD1. Germline CDR1 and CDR2: LNHDA and SQIVND (reference sequence). The CDR3 is 15 amino acids. V lost 3 bases to trimming and J lost 2 bases; unmatched junction nucleotides: 5. CDR3 bases: TGTGCCAGTAGTATTGGAGGACAGGGGACCTACGAGCAGTACTTC. Translated: CASSIGGQGTYEQYF.

The V gene is TRBV29-1, the J gene TRBJ2-3; TRBD2 matches 7 bases. Germline values: CDR1 SQVTM, CDR2 ANQGSEA. This CDR3 contains 13 residues. The CDR3 DNA reads TGCAGAGCTACGGGACTATCAGCGGATACGCAGTATTTT. This encodes CRATGLSADTQYF.

J is TRBJ1-2 and V is TRBV4-3; unclear D gene. Germline V CDR1 and CDR2: LGHNA, YSLEER. V dropped 4 bases and J dropped 8 bases, with 20 bases sitting between them. The CDR3 contains 15 residues. CDR3 amino acids: CASSLSRTNSGGYTF. The CDR3 DNA is TGCGCCAGCAGCCTGAGTCGTACTAATTCGGGGGGCTACACCTTC.

CDR3 sequence reads: CASKTGEGTGELFF. In nucleotides, the CDR3 is TGTGCCAGCAAGACAGGGGAAGGGACCGGGGAGCTGTTTTTT. V and J are TRBV2 and TRBJ2-2; 8 bases agree with TRBD1. J lost 5 bases, V lost 7 bases, and 6 bases had no gene match. CDR3 length: 14 amino acids. CDR1 and CDR2 (germline): SNHLY, FYNNEI.

This chain links TRBV7-9 with TRBJ1-6; maybe TRBD1 (6 bases). V was clipped by 5 bases and J by 9 bases, with 17 bases between them. This CDR3 comprises 15 residues. Germline assignment: CDR1 SEHNR and CDR2 FQNEAQ (reference sequence). The CDR3 reads CASSPGAMAVSPLHF. CDR3 bases: TGTGCCAGCAGCCCAGGGGCCATGGCGGTTTCACCCCTCCACTTT.

The rearrangement uses TRBV7-2 and TRBJ2-7; TRBD2 agrees at 9 bases. CDR3 length: 14 amino acids. V was pared by 6 bases and J by 3 bases, with 6 bases of the junction left unmatched. The V gene's germline CDR1 is SGHTA and CDR2 FQGNSA. CDR3 residues: CASSKSSGGYEQYF. As DNA, the CDR3 is TGTGCCAGCAGTAAGAGTAGCGGGGGCTACGAGCAGTACTTC.

This clone was seen once. This chain uses TRBV30 with TRBJ1-1; D perhaps matches TRBD1 (6 bases). Trimming took off 2 bases at V and 1 base at J, with 11 bases between the two ends. The V gene's germline CDR1 is GTSNPN and CDR2 SVGIG (reference sequence). The CDR3 has 14 residues. CDR3 in amino acids: CAWSLLRGNTEAFF. The CDR3 DNA is TGTGCCTGGAGTCTCCTCAGGGGGAACACTGAAGCTTTCTTT.

This sequence joins TRBV5-5 and TRBJ1-6; 8 bases agree with TRBD1. With 2 bases clipped from V and 1 base from J, the junction kept 11 bases outside the gene matches. The germline V gene has CDR1 SGHKS and CDR2 YYEKEE (reference sequence). This CDR3 contains 19 residues. CDR3 amino acids: CASSLTGGAIWSYNSPLHF. Here the CDR3 DNA reads TGTGCCAGCAGCTTAACAGGGGGAGCGATATGGTCCTATAATTCACCCCTCCACTTT.

This chain links TRBV30 with TRBJ2-1, with a tentative D call TRBD2 (5 bases). CDR1 is GTSNPN, CDR2 SVGIG, per germline (reference sequence). V shed 4 bases and J shed 9 bases, with 13 bases lying between them. The CDR3 length is 12 residues. The CDR3, as DNA: TGTGCCTGGAACCCCATCAGCGGTGAGCAGTTCTTC. This sequence encodes CAWNPISGEQFF.

This clone was counted a few times. The CDR3 region has the DNA TGCGCCAGCAGCTTGGTCGGACAGGGAGGTGAAAAACTGTTTTTT. This codes for CASSLVGQGGEKLFF. V and J are TRBV5-1 and TRBJ1-4, with TRBD1 identical over 8 bases. Per germline, CDR1 SGHRS and CDR2 YFSETQ. V trimming: 0 bases; J trimming: 7 bases; junction bases outside the gene matches: 5. This CDR3 is built from 15 residues.

The chain employs TRBV6-5 and TRBJ2-2, with TRBD1 matching over 7 bases. CDR1 MNHEY and CDR2 SVGAGI come from the germline V gene. The CDR3 is 15 amino acids. The V gene end was trimmed by 4 bases and the J gene end by 5 bases; junction bases not matched to a gene: 7. CDR3 bases: TGTGCCAGCAGTTCCCAGACAGGGATTACCGGGGAGCTGTTTTTT. The encoded protein is CASSSQTGITGELFF.

The J gene is TRBJ2-7, the V gene TRBV2; a weak D match, TRBD1 (6 bases). The ends were cut back, 6 bases at V and 1 base at J, with 10 bases in the middle. This CDR3 has 13 residues. Germline CDR1 reads SNHLY; CDR2 reads FYNNEI. CDR3: CASSLDRSYEQYF. The CDR3 nucleotides read TGTGCCAGCAGCCTAGACAGGTCCTACGAGCAGTACTTC.

In its sample, this clone was seen once. This CDR3 reads CASSLGRTSTEAFF. The CDR3 DNA is TGTGCCAGCAGCTTAGGGAGAACAAGCACTGAAGCTTTCTTT. This chain uses TRBV11-2 with TRBJ1-1; D is unresolved. With 1 base removed from V and 4 bases from J, the gap between germline ends came to 10 bases. This CDR3 is 14 amino acids long. The germline V gene has CDR1 SGHAT and CDR2 FQNNGV.

The chain uses TRBV4-3 and TRBJ1-1; 7 positions match TRBD1. The CDR3 is 15 amino acids. Germline CDR1 reads LGHNA; CDR2 reads YSLEER. V lost 4 bases, J lost 1 base, and 6 bases stayed unmatched. The CDR3 spells CASSPRQGENTEAFF. The CDR3 nucleotides read TGCGCCAGCAGCCCGAGACAGGGAGAGAACACTGAAGCTTTCTTT.

V usage is TRBV6-4 and J usage is TRBJ2-3, with 8 positions matching TRBD1. CDR1 and CDR2 (germline): MRHNA, SNTAGT. The CDR3 is 14 amino acids. Losses at the gene ends were 6 bases for V and 1 base for J; bases not matched to a gene: 3. The CDR3 loop is CASSPGQGTDTQYF. CDR3 DNA sequence: TGTGCCAGCAGCCCGGGACAGGGCACAGATACGCAGTATTTT.

V is TRBV27 and J is TRBJ2-4; D may be TRBD2 (5 bases). The CDR3 length is 15 residues. Germline values: CDR1 MNHEY, CDR2 SMNVEV (reference sequence). Between the trimmed V and J ends, which lost 2 bases and 0 bases, there was a span of 8 bases. In nucleotides, the CDR3 is TGTGCCAGCAGTTTAGTCGAGGGAGCCAAAAACATTCAGTACTTC. It specifies CASSLVEGAKNIQYF.